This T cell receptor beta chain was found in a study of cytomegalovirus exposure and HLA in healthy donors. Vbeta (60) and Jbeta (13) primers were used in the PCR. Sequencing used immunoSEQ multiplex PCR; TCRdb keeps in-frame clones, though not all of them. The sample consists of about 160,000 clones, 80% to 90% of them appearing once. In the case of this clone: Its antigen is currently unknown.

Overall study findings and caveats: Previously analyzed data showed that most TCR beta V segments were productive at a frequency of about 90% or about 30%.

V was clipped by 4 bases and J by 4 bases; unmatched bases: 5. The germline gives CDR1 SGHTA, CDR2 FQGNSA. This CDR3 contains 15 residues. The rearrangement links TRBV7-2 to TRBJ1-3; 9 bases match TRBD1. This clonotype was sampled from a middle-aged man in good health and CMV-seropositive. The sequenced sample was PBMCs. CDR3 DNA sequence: TGTGCCAGCAGCTACGGACAGGGGAAAGGAAACACCATATATTTT. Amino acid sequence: CASSYGQGKGNTIYF.